One sample yielded the 3 T cell receptor beta chains listed below, sequenced in a study of OX40 agonist ivuxolimab in advanced cancers. Profiled with immunoSEQ multiplex PCR; TCRdb holds only in-frame clones, not every one. This sample has roughly 16,000 clones; about 90% occur once, and the top ten carry 25%. Specimen: CD4+ or CD8+ T cells sorted from blood, collected in a trial of the OX40 agonist ivuxolimab. These receptors were obtained from an adult with an advanced solid tumor such as melanoma, head and neck, liver or kidney cancer.

V usage is TRBV30 and J usage is TRBJ2-7; 7 bases agree with TRBD2. V gave up 5 bases and J gave up 7 bases; unmatched junction bases: 20. The CDR3 extends over 16 amino acids. CDR1 is GTSNPN, CDR2 SVGIG, per germline (reference sequence). Here the CDR3 reads CAWQGLGGGAAGEQYF. CDR3 bases: TGTGCCTGGCAGGGATTAGGCGGGGGAGCCGCGGGAGAGCAGTACTTC.

This chain links TRBV11-2 with TRBJ2-5, with D maybe TRBD2 (6 bases). Trimming cost V 7 bases and J 3 bases, with 12 bases left between them. CDR1 is SGHAT and CDR2 is FQNNGV in the germline V gene. The CDR3 runs to 13 residues. The DNA of the CDR3 is TGTGCCAGCAATCTCGGAGGGGAAGAGACCCAGTACTTC. Protein sequence: CASNLGGEETQYF. Drawing the rest from reference TRBV11-2 and TRBJ2-5, the complete variable domain is EAGVAQSPRYKIIEKRQSVAFWCNPISGHATLYWYQQILGQGPKLLIQFQNNGVVDDSQLPKDRFSAERLKGVDSTLKIQPAKLEDSAVYLCASNLGGEETQYFGPGTRLLVL.

The chain combines TRBV9 with TRBJ2-7, with D possibly being TRBD2 (6 bases). The CDR3 contains 15 residues. Germline V gene data show CDR1 as SGDLS and CDR2 as YYNGEE. The V and J ends lost 2 bases and 4 bases respectively, with 16 bases between them. The CDR3 DNA follows: TGTGCCAGCAGCGTTTTCGGGACTTCCAAATACGAGCAGTACTTC. It encodes CASSVFGTSKYEQYF.